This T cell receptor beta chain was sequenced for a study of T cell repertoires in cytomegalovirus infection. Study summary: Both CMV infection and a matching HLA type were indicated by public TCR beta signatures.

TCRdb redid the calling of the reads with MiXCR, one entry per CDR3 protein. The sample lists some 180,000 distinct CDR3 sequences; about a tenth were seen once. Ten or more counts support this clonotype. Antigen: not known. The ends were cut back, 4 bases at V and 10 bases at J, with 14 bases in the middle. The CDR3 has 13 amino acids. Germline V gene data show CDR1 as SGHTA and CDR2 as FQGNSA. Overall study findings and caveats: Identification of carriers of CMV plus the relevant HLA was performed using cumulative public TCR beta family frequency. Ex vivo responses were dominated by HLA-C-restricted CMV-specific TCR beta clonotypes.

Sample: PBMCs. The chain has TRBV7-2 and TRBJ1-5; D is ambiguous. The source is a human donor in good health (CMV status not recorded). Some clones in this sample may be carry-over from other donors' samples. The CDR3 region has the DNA TGTGCCAGCAGCTCGAACCTTATTCAACCCCAGCATTTT. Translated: CASSSNLIQPQHF.